Sequencing of this T cell receptor (beta chain) was carried out in a study of CD8 T cells in Susac syndrome. TCR beta from blood CD8+ and CD4+ T cells was sequenced. FACS enriched CD8+ TEMRA cells, while bulk CD8+ and CD4+ were negatively isolated. After extraction with the RNeasy kit, about 0.45 to 1 ug of the RNA was reverse transcribed using random hexamers. The CDR3 of TCR beta was amplified by immunoSEQ multiplex PCR across 54 Vbeta and 13 Jbeta. One entry per CDR3 protein results from TCRdb running MiXCR on the immunoSEQ multiplex PCR reads. Counted here are hundreds of thousands of distinct CDR3 sequences, about 88% occurring once; the ten biggest clones make up around 0.18%. This CDR3 has 18 amino acids. V was pared by 7 bases and J by 1 base, with 23 bases between. Germline V gives CDR1 MNHEY, CDR2 SMNVEV (reference sequence).

This receptor was obtained from a human donor with multiple sclerosis. The sequenced sample consisted of CD8+ T cells from PBMCs. The rearrangement uses TRBV27 and TRBJ1-5; tentative D call: TRBD1 (5 bases). The CDR3 region is CASNYVPGGVWSNQPQHF. For the CDR3, the DNA is TGTGCCAGCAATTACGTACCGGGGGGAGTTTGGAGCAATCAGCCCCAGCATTTT.